This T cell receptor beta chain was retrieved from a study of Ad26.COV2.S vaccination and SARS-CoV-2 variants. General study results and limits: Vaccine recipients posted higher spike-specific TCR breadth than their placebo counterparts. The study found similar non-spike TCR breadth in vaccine and placebo recipients. Following vaccination, spike-specific CD8+ and CD4+ T cell responses reportedly exhibited substantial breadth.

Treatment: roughly 20 received Ad26.COV2.S at low or high dose, single or two shots; a few received placebo; per-sample allocation not given. Sampling occurred on day 63 after the first vaccine or placebo injection. Assay used: immunoSEQ multiplex PCR; TCRdb lists only in-frame clones, some missing. The sample contains fewer than 400,000 clones, roughly 90% of which appear only once. With respect to this clone: The antigen remains undetermined.

The length of the CDR3 is 17 residues. Trimming cost V 0 bases and J 5 bases; bases outside gene matches: 11. The germline CDR1 and CDR2 sequences are SGHDT and YYEEEE. The V and J genes are TRBV5-6 and TRBJ1-5; 7 nucleotides agree with TRBD1. Sample: peripheral blood, taken in a trial of Ad26.COV2.S vaccine versus placebo. The sequence was obtained from a person aged 18 to 65 who received the Ad26.COV2.S COVID-19 vaccine or a placebo. CDR3 residues: CASSLDRGRIAHQPQHF. The CDR3 nucleotides are TGTGCCAGCAGCTTGGATAGGGGGCGAATAGCCCATCAGCCCCAGCATTTT.